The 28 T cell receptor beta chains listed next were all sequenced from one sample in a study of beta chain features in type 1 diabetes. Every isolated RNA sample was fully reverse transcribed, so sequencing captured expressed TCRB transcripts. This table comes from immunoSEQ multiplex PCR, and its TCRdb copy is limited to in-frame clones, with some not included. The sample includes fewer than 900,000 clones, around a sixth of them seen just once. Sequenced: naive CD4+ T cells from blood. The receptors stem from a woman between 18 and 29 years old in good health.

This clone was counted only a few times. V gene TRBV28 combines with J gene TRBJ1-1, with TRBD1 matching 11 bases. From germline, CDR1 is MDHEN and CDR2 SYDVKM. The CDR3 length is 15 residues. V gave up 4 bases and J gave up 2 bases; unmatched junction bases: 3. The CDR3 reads CASSSGTGGNTEAFF. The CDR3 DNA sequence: TGTGCCAGCAGTTCCGGGACAGGGGGAAACACTGAAGCTTTCTTT.

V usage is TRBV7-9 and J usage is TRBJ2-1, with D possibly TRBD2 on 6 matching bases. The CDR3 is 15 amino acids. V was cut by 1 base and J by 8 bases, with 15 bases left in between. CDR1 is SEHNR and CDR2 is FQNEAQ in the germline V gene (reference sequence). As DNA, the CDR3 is TGTGCCAGCAGCTTAGATAAGGGCGGGATAGATGAGCAGTTCTTC. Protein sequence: CASSLDKGGIDEQFF.

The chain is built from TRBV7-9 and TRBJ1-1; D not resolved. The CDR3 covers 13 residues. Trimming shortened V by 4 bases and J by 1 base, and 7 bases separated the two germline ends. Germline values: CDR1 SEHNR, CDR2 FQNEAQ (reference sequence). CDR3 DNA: TGTGCCAGCAGCTCCGGAAAGAACACTGAAGCTTTCTTT. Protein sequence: CASSSGKNTEAFF.

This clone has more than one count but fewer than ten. The chain's CDR3 is CASSPTFLAGGPERYEQYF. The CDR3 DNA reads TGTGCCAGCAGCCCAACCTTCCTAGCGGGAGGACCAGAACGATACGAGCAGTACTTC. The J gene is TRBJ2-7, the V gene TRBV7-9; TRBD2 agrees at 11 bases. CDR1 is SEHNR, CDR2 FQNEAQ, per germline (reference sequence). There are 19 residues in the CDR3. V gave up 5 bases and J gave up 4 bases; unmatched junction bases: 19.

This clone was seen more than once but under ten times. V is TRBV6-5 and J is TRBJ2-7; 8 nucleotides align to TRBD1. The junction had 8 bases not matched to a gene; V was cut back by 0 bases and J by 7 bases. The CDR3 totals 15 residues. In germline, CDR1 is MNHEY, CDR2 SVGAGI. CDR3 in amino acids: CASSYSRTGRTEQYF. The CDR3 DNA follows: TGTGCCAGCAGTTACTCTCGGACAGGGAGAACGGAGCAGTACTTC.

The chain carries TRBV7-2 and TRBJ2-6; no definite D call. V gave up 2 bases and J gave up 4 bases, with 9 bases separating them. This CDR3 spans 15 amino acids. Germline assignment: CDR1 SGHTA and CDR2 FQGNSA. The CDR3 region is CASSLLASGANVLTF. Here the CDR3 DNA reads TGTGCCAGCAGCTTACTCGCTTCCGGGGCCAACGTCCTGACTTTC. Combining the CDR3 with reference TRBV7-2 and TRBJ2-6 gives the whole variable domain GAGVSQSPSNKVTEKGKDVELRCDPISGHTALYWYRQSLGQGLEFLIYFQGNSAPDKSGLPSDRFSAERTGGSVSTLTIQRTQQEDSAVYLCASSLLASGANVLTFGAGSRLTVL.

CDR3 region: CASNLAGGRDEQYF. CDR3 bases: TGTGCCAGCAATCTAGCGGGAGGGCGGGACGAGCAGTACTTC. This rearrangement joins TRBV2 to TRBJ2-7, with 12 bases matching TRBD2. Germline values: CDR1 SNHLY, CDR2 FYNNEI. J gave up 5 bases and V 7 bases, and 6 bases lay outside the gene matches. The CDR3 spans 14 residues.

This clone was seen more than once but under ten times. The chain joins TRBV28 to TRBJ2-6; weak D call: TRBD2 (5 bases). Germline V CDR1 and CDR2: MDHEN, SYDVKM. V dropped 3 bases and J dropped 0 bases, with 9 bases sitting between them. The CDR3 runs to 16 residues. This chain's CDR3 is CASSFADYSGANVLTF. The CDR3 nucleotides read TGTGCCAGCAGTTTCGCAGACTACTCTGGGGCCAACGTCCTGACTTTC. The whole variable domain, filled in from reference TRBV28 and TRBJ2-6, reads DVKVTQSSRYLVKRTGEKVFLECVQDMDHENMFWYRQDPGLGLRLIYFSYDVKMKEKGDIPEGYSVSREKKERFSLILESASTNQTSMYLCASSFADYSGANVLTFGAGSRLTVL.

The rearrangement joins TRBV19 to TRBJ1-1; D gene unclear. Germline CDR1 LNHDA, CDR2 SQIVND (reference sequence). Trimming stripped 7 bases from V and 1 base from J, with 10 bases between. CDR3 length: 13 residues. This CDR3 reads CASTPGKNTEAFF. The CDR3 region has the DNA TGTGCCAGTACCCCAGGAAAGAACACTGAAGCTTTCTTT. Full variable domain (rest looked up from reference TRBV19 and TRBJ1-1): DGGITQSPKYLFRKEGQNVTLSCEQNLNHDAMYWYRQDPGQGLRLIYYSQIVNDFQKGDIAEGYSVSREKKESFPLTVTSAQKNPTAFYLCASTPGKNTEAFFGQGTRLTVV.

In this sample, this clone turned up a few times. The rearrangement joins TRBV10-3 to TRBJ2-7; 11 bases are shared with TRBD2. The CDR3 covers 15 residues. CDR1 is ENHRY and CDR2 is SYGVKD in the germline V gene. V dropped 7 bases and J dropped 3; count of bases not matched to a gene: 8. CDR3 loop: CAITGGLAGGYEQYF. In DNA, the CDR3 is TGTGCCATCACTGGGGGGCTAGCGGGAGGCTACGAGCAGTACTTC.

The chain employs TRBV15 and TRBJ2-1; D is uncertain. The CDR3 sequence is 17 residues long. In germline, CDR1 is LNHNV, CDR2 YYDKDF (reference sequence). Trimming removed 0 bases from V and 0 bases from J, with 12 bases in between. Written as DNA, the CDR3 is TGTGCCACCAGCAGAGAGGCCGGAGTACCCTCCTACAATGAGCAGTTCTTC. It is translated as CATSREAGVPSYNEQFF.

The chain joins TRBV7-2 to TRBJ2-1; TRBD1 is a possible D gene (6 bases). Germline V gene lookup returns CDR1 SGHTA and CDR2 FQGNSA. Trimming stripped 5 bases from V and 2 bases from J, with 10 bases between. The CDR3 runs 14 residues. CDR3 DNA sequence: TGTGCCAGCAGCCAGAAGGGGGCCTACAATGAGCAGTTCTTC. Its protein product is CASSQKGAYNEQFF.

The CDR3 loop is CASSYDRGSYGYTF. In nucleotides, the CDR3 is TGTGCCAGTAGTTACGACAGGGGAAGCTATGGCTACACCTTC. The V gene is TRBV19, the J gene TRBJ1-2, with 8 bases matching TRBD1. After removal of 5 bases from V and 4 bases from J, the junction contained 6 bases not matched to a gene. This CDR3 region has 14 residues. Germline V lookup: CDR1 LNHDA, CDR2 SQIVND (reference sequence).

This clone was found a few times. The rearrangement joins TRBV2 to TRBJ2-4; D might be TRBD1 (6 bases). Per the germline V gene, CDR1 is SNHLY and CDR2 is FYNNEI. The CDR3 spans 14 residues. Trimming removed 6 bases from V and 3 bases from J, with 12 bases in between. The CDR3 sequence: CASRVQGGKNIQYF. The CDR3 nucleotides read TGTGCCAGCAGAGTACAGGGCGGCAAAAACATTCAGTACTTC.

For the CDR3, the DNA is TGTGCCAGCAGCTTCCCGGAAAACTGGGTAGATACGCAGTATTTT. Its protein is CASSFPENWVDTQYF. The chain has TRBV7-2 and TRBJ2-3, with D uncertain. This CDR3 region has 15 residues. In germline, CDR1 is SGHTA, CDR2 FQGNSA. Trimming pared 3 bases from V and 5 bases from J, leaving 15 bases between.

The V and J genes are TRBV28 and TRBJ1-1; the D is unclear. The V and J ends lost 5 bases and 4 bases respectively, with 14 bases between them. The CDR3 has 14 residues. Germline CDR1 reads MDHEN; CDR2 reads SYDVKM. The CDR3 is CASSPPEGTTEAFF. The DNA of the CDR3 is TGTGCCAGCAGTCCCCCGGAGGGAACCACTGAAGCTTTCTTT.

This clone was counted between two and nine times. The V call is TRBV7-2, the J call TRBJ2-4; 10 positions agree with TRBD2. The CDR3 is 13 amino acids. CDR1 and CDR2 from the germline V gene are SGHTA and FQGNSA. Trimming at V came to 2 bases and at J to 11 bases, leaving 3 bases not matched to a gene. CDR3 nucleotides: TGTGCCAGCAGCTTACTCACTAGCGGGGTTCAGTACTTC. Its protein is CASSLLTSGVQYF.

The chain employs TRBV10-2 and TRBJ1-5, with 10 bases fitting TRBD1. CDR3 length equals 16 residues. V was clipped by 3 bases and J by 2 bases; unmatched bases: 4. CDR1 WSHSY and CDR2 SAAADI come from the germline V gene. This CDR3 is CASSDGGTGGNQPQHF. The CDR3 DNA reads TGCGCCAGCAGTGATGGCGGGACAGGGGGCAATCAGCCCCAGCATTTT.

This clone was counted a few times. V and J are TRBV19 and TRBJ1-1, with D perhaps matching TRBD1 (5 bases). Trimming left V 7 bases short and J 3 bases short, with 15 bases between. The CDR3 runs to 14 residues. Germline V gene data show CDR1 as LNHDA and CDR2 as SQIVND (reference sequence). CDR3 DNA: TGTGCCAGTATCCTCGGGGGGGTAGACACTGAAGCTTTCTTT. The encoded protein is CASILGGVDTEAFF.

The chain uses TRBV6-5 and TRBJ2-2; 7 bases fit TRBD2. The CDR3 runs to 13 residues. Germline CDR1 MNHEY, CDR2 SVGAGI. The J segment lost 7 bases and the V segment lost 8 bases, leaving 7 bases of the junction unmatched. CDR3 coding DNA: TGTGCCAGCGGCGGGAGTCCAGGCGGGGAGCTGTTTTTT. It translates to CASGGSPGGELFF.

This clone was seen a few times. This chain's CDR3 is CASSLFVPGQVVAVAKNIQYF. CDR3 coding DNA: TGTGCCAGCAGTTTATTTGTTCCGGGACAGGTGGTCGCCGTAGCCAAAAACATTCAGTACTTC. The rearrangement uses TRBV28 and TRBJ2-4, with TRBD1 matching over 8 bases. This CDR3 has 21 residues. The ends lost 1 base at V and 0 bases at J; junction bases unmatched: 17. Germline V gene sequence: CDR1 MDHEN, CDR2 SYDVKM.

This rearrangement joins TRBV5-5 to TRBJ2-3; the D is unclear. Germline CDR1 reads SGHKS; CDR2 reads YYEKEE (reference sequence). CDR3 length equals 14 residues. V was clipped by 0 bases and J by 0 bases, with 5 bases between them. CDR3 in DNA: TGTGCCAGCAGCTTGGGAGTGAGCACAGATACGCAGTATTTT. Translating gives CASSLGVSTDTQYF.

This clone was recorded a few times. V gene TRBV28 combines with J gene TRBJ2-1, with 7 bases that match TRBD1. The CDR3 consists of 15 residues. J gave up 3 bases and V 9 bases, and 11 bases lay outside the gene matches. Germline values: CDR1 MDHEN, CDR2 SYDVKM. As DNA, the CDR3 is TGTGCCAGTTTCCGGACAGGCTTTCGCTACAATGAGCAGTTCTTC. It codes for CASFRTGFRYNEQFF.

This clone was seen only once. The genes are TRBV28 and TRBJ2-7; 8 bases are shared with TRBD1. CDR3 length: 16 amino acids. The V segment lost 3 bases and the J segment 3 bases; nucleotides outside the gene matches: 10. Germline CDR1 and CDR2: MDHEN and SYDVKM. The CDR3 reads CASSFLPGTGVYEQYF. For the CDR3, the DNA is TGTGCCAGCAGTTTCTTACCCGGGACAGGAGTCTACGAGCAGTACTTC. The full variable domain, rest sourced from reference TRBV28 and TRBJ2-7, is DVKVTQSSRYLVKRTGEKVFLECVQDMDHENMFWYRQDPGLGLRLIYFSYDVKMKEKGDIPEGYSVSREKKERFSLILESASTNQTSMYLCASSFLPGTGVYEQYFGPGTRLTVT.

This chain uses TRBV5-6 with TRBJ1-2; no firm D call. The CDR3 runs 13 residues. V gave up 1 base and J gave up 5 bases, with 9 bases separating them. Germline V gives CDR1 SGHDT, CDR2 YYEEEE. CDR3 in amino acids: CASSLRGGYGYTF. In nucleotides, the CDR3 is TGTGCCAGCAGCTTGCGAGGAGGGTATGGCTACACCTTC.

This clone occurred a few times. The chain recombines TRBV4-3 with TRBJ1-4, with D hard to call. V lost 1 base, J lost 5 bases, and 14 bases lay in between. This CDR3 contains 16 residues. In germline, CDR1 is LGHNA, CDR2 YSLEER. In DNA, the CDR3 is TGCGCCAGCAGCCAAGGCCAGGAGCGGTACAATGAAAAACTGTTTTTT. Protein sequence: CASSQGQERYNEKLFF.

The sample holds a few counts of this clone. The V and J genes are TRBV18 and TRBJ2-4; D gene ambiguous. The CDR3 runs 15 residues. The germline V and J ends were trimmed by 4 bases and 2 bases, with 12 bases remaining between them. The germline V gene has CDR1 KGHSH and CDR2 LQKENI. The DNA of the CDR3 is TGTGCCAGCTCACGCGACTCCCAATCCAAAAACATTCAGTACTTC. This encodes CASSRDSQSKNIQYF.

The CDR3 DNA reads as TGTGCCAGCAACAGAGTAGCGGGAGCACACAATGAGCAGTTCTTC. Protein: CASNRVAGAHNEQFF. The chain is built from TRBV7-3 and TRBJ2-1; the match to TRBD2 covers 9 bases. From germline, CDR1 is SGHTA and CDR2 FQGTGA. J gave up 5 bases and V 7 bases, and 9 bases lay outside the gene matches. The CDR3 runs to 15 residues.